This TCR beta chain was sequenced in a study of vaccination effects on CD4 cells after COVID-19. Antigen-specific CD4+ T cell clonotypes were called by their expansion after viral peptide-pool culture in ViraFEST. Following culture for around 10 days, CD4+ T cells were isolated. Testing of the vaccine recipients showed negative nucleocapsid antibodies and no prior SARS-CoV-2 infection. Every well housed two million PBMC, which grew in culture alongside about 9.9 IU/ml IL-2 and about 10 ug/ml peptides. Half of the medium was exchanged for IL-2 medium on both days 3 and 7. The CDR3 runs to 15 residues. Between the trimmed V and J ends, which lost 5 bases and 7 bases, there was a span of 21 bases. Germline V gene lookup returns CDR1 SGHRS and CDR2 YFSETQ. Method: immunoSEQ multiplex PCR; TCRdb's copy keeps in-frame clones and lacks some. The data hold roughly 41,000 clones, with around 77% observed a single time.

This clone was seen once. Its antigen is still unknown. Broader study findings: Clonal contraction was marked in infection- and vaccine-induced clones late after vaccination. Recruitment yielded few convalescent patients, and the study had no early post-infection timepoints.

The rearrangement joins TRBV5-1 to TRBJ2-5; D uncertain. The sample in question was CD4+ T cells from PBMCs cultured with HCoV-NL63 spike peptides, obtained before COVID-19 vaccination. This receptor was obtained from a human donor who received a COVID-19 vaccine. The chain's CDR3 is CASRGISQNTVTQYF. DNA for the CDR3: TGCGCCAGCAGAGGTATATCCCAAAACACAGTGACCCAGTACTTC.